What follows are 9 T cell receptor beta chains derived from one specimen sequenced in a study of T cells in women clearing cervical HPV infection. This table comes from immunoSEQ multiplex PCR, and its TCRdb copy is limited to in-frame clones, with some not included. This sample's table has over 25,000 clones. Source material: blood buffy coat. The receptors were sampled from a woman between 18 and 69 years old with a cervical HPV16 infection that either progressed to CIN3+ or cleared (not recorded which).

Regarding this clone: The missing CDR3 end, 3 residues past where the read stops, is filled in from the germline J gene. The chain couples TRBV3-1 (or the pseudogene TRBV3-2) to TRBJ2-5; TRBD2 matches at 12 bases. V gave up 1 base and J gave up 3 bases; unmatched junction bases: 0. This CDR3 is 15 amino acids long. The germline CDR1 and CDR2 sequences are LGHDT and YNNKEL (reference sequence). The CDR3 reads CASSQGTSGKETQYF. The CDR3 bases that were read are TGTGCCAGCAGCCAAGGGACTAGCGGGAAAGAGACC.

Partial CDR3 DNA: TGTGCCATTGCAACAGGGTTTGCTTCACCC. It translates to CAIATGFASP. The CDR3, in full, reads CAIATGFASPLHF. The J gene is TRBJ1-6, the V gene TRBV10-3; weak D call: TRBD1 (6 bases). The observed sequence ends 3 residues before the CDR3 terminus, with the missing tail filled in from the germline J gene. Trimming stripped 9 bases from V and 9 bases from J, with 15 bases between. CDR1 and CDR2 from the germline V gene are ENHRY and SYGVKD. The length of the CDR3 is 13 residues.

A word on this clone: The missing CDR3 end, 3 residues past where the read stops, is filled in from the germline J gene. The rearrangement links TRBV10-3 to TRBJ1-2; 10 nucleotides line up with TRBD1. J was trimmed by 5 bases and V by 10 bases; bases with no gene match: 4. Germline CDR1 is ENHRY and CDR2 is SYGVKD. The CDR3 is made up of 12 amino acids. The part of the CDR3 DNA that was read is TGTGCCACGGGGGGACAGGGGTATGGC. It is translated as CATGGQGYG. The whole CDR3 sequence reads CATGGQGYGYTF.

With respect to this clone: The CDR3 extends 3 residues past the end of the read, so its final part is completed from the germline J gene. The rearrangement joins TRBV2 to TRBJ2-3, with TRBD2 identical over 16 bases. This CDR3 has 15 amino acids. Germline lookup yields CDR1 SNHLY and CDR2 FYNNEI. The ends lost 7 bases at V and 4 bases at J; junction bases unmatched: 2. Here the CDR3 reads CASMGLAGGADTQYF. CDR3 DNA (partial): TGTGCCAGCATGGGACTAGCGGGAGGGGCAGATACG.

On this clone: The CDR3 is cut off 3 residues early in the read; its end comes from the germline J gene. The chain recombines TRBV2 with TRBJ1-4; D is unresolved. The CDR3 contains 13 residues. The ends were cut back, 11 bases at V and 0 bases at J, with 10 bases in the middle. CDR1 is SNHLY, CDR2 FYNNEI, per germline. The CDR3 region is CASKLATNEKLFF. The sequenced part of the CDR3 DNA is TGTGCCTCAAAACTTGCAACTAATGAAAAA.

Concerning this clone: The read terminates 3 residues before the CDR3 end, so the remaining end is supplied by the germline J gene. The rearrangement links TRBV6-4 to TRBJ2-4; D not resolved. The V gene's germline CDR1 is MRHNA and CDR2 SNTAGT. The CDR3 is 13 amino acids. V gave up 9 bases and J gave up 0 bases, with 9 bases separating them. The covered CDR3 bases are TGTGCCAGTCAGGTGCTAGCCAAAAACATT. This gives the protein CASQVLAKNI. The complete CDR3 reads CASQVLAKNIQYF.

Turning to this clone: The sequenced fragment ends 3 residues before the CDR3 boundary, so the rest is inferred from the germline J gene. V is TRBV14 and J is TRBJ2-5, with TRBD2 matching over 7 bases. The CDR3 has 14 amino acids. Trimming cost V 2 bases and J 3 bases; bases outside gene matches: 3. Per germline, CDR1 SGHDN and CDR2 FVKESK. CDR3 DNA, as far as it was read: TGTGCCAGCAGCCAATGGCGGGAGAAAGAGACC. The encoded protein is CASSQWREKET. From start to end, the CDR3 is CASSQWREKETQYF.

Turning to this clone: The CDR3 goes on 3 residues after the read ends, and that part is filled in from the germline J gene. This sequence joins TRBV5-8 and TRBJ2-4; 7 bases line up with TRBD1. Germline V gene sequence: CDR1 SGHTS, CDR2 YDEGEE. Trimming cost V 5 bases and J 8 bases; bases outside gene matches: 4. This CDR3 is built from 12 residues. CDR3 sequence: CASRIGQDIQYF. The part of the CDR3 DNA that was read is TGTGCCAGCAGGATAGGACAGGACATT.

As to this clone: One end of the junction does not line up with germline, which may come from a read error. The DNA ends 3 residues before the CDR3 does, and the rest of the CDR3 is filled in from the germline J gene. V usage is TRBV19 and J usage is TRBJ2-3; TRBD2 might be the D (6 bases). CDR3 length: 14 amino acids. Germline V gives CDR1 LNHDA, CDR2 SQIVND (reference sequence). Here the CDR3 reads CASSDSGGAETQYF. The CDR3 DNA, read in part, is TGTGCCAGTAGTGACTCCGGGGGAGCAGAGACG. The full variable domain, rest sourced from reference TRBV19 and TRBJ2-3, is DGGITQSPKYLFRKEGQNVTLSCEQNLNHDAMYWYRQDPGQGLRLIYYSQIVNDFQKGDIAEGYSVSREKKESFPLTVTSAQKNPTAFYLCASSDSGGAETQYFGPGTRLTVL.